The clone carrying this TCR beta chain is a singleton in its sample. Its specificity is unknown. V lost 1 base and J 6 bases, leaving 10 bases between the germline ends. The CDR3 runs 14 residues. CDR1 is MGHDK, CDR2 SYGVNS, per germline. This entry is derived from a study of T cell responses to AZD1222 COVID-19 vaccine. Clones were read by immunoSEQ multiplex PCR, and TCRdb kept only the in-frame ones, dropping some. The sample contains 120,000 to 150,000 clones, roughly nine tenths of which appear only once. Study outcomes and limitations: Compared with day 0, the breadth and depth of the Spike-specific TCR repertoire rose significantly after two doses of AZD1222.

The sequence derives from an adult in good health. This chain uses TRBV25-1 with TRBJ1-5; TRBD1 might be the D (5 bases). The sequencing here drew on peripheral blood, taken on day 0 of AZD1222 vaccination. The CDR3 loop reads CASSEFSGGQPQHF. CDR3 sequence (DNA): TGTGCCAGCAGTGAATTCTCTGGGGGTCAGCCCCAGCATTTT.